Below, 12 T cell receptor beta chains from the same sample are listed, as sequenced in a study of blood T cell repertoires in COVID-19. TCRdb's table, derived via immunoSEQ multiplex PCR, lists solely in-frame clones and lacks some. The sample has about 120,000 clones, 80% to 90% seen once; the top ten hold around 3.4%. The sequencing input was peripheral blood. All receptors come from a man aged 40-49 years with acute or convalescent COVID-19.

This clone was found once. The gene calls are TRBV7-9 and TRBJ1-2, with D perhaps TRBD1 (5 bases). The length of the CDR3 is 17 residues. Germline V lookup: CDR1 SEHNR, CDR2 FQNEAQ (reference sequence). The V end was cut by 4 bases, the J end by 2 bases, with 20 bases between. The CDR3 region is CASSSPGREGGNYGYTF. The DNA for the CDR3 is TGTGCCAGCAGCTCACCGGGCAGGGAGGGCGGAAACTATGGCTACACCTTC.

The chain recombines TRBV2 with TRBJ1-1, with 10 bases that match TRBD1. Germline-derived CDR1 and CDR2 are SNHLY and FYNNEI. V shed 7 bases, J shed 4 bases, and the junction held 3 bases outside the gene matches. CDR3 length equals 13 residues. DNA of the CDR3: TGTGCCAGCATTGGGGACAGGGGCACTGAAGCTTTCTTT. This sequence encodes CASIGDRGTEAFF.

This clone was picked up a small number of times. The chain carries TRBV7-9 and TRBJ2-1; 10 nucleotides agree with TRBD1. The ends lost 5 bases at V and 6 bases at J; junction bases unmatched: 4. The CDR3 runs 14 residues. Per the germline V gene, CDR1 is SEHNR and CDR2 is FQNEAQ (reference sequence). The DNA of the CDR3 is TGTGCCAGCAGCCCCAGGACAGGGGGCAATGAGCAGTTCTTC. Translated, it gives CASSPRTGGNEQFF.

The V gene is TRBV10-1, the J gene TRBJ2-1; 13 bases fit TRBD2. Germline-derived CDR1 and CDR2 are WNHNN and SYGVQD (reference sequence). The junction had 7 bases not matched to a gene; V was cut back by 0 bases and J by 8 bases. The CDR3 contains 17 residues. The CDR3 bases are TGCGCCAGCAGTGAGTCGGGGGGACTAGCGGGGCGGTATGAGCAGTTCTTC. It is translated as CASSESGGLAGRYEQFF.

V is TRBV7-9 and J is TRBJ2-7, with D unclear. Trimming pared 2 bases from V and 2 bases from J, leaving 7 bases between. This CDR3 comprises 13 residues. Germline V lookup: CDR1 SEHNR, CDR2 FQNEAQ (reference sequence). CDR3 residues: CASSLNRPYEQYF. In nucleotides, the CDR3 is TGTGCCAGCAGCTTAAACAGACCCTACGAGCAGTACTTC. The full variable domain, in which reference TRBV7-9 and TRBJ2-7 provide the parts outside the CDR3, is DTGVSQNPRHKITKRGQNVTFRCDPISEHNRLYWYRQTLGQGPEFLTYFQNEAQLEKSRLLSDRFSAERPKGSFSTLEIQRTEQGDSAMYLCASSLNRPYEQYFGPGTRLTVT.

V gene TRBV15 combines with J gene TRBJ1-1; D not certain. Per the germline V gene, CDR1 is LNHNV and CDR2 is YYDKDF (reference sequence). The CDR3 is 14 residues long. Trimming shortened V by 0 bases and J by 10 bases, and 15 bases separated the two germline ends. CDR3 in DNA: TGTGCCACCAGCAGAGATCAGTGGGGAGAGACAGCTTTCTTT. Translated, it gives CATSRDQWGETAFF.

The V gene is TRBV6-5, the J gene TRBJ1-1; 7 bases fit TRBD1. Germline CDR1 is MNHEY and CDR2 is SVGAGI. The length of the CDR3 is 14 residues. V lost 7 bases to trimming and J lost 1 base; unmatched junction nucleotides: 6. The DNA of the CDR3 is TGTGCCAGCATCGAAGGGGGCTGGAACACTGAAGCTTTCTTT. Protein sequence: CASIEGGWNTEAFF.

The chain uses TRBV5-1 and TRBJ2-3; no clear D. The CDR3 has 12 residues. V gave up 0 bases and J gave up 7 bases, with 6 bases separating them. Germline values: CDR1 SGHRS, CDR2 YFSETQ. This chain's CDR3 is CASSLDSYTQYF. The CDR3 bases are TGCGCCAGCAGCTTGGACAGCTATACGCAGTATTTT.

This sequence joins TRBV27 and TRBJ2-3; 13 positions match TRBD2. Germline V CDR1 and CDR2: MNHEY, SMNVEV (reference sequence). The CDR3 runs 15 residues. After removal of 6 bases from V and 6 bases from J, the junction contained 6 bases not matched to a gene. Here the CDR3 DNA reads TGTGCCAGCAGGGGGACTAGCGGGGCCCCCGATACGCAGTATTTT. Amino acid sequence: CASRGTSGAPDTQYF.

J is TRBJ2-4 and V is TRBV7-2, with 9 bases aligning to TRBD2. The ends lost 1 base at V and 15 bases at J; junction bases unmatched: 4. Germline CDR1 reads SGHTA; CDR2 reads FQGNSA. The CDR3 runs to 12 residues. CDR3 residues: CASSLGGGGRYF. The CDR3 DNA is TGTGCCAGCAGCTTAGGCGGGGGGGGACGGTACTTC.

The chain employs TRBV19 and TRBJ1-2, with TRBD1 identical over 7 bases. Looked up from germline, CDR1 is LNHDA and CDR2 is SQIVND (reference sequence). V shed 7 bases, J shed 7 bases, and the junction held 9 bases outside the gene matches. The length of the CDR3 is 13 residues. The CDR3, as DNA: TGTGCCAGTACGGAAAAGGGGGCGTTTGGCTACACCTTC. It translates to CASTEKGAFGYTF.

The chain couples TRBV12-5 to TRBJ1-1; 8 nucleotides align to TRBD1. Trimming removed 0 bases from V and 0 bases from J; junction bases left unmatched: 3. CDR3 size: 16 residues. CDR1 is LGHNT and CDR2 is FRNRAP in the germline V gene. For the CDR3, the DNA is TGTGCTAGTGGTTTGGTACTGGGACAGGTGAACACTGAAGCTTTCTTT. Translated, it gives CASGLVLGQVNTEAFF.